This section outlines one TCR beta chain sequence together with its context. The authors ran a second PCR of roughly 6 to 12 cycles using a sample-barcoded 5' primer and a J-beta primer mix. A single record per CDR3 protein comes from TCRdb applying MiXCR to the 5' RACE reads. The data hold over 1.5 million distinct CDR3 sequences, with roughly 52% observed a single time. This specimen comes from a study of blood T cells in healthy people across ages. Germline loops: CDR1 SQVTM, CDR2 ANQGSEA. CDR3 length: 16 amino acids. V gave up 0 bases and J gave up 4 bases, with 17 bases separating them. The V and J genes are TRBV29-1 and TRBJ2-3; TRBD2 might be the D (5 bases). Sequenced sample: blood. The source of this sequence is a woman aged 40 to 55 in good health. In nucleotides, the CDR3 is TGCAGCGTTGAAGATCCGGCGGATCCGCGGGCAGATACGCAGTATTTT. It yields the protein CSVEDPADPRADTQYF.